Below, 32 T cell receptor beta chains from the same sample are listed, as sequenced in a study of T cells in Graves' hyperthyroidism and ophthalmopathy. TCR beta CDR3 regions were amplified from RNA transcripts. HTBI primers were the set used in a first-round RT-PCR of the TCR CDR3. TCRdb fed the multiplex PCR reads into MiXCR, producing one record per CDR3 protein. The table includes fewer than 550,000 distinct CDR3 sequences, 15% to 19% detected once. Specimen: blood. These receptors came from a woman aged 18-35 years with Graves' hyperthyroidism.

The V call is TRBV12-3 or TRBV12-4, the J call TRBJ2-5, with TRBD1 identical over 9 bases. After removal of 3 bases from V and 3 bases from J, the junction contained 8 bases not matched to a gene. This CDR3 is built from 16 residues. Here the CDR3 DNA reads TGTGCCAGCAGTTTCGCCGGGACAGGGAGGGAAGAGACCCAGTACTTC. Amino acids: CASSFAGTGREETQYF.

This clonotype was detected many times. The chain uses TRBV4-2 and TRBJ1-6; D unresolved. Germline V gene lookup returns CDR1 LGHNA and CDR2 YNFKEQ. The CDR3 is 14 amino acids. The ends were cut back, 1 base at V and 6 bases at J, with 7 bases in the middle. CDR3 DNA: TGTGCCAGCAGCCAAGGGCAGGTTAATTCACCCCTCCACTTT. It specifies CASSQGQVNSPLHF.

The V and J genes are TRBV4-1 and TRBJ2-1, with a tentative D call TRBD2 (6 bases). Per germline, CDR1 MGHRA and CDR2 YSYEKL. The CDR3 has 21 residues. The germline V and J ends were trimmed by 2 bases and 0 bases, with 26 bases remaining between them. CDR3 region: CASSQRESRGTPRSSYNEQFF. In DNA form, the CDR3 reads TGCGCCAGCAGCCAACGGGAATCACGCGGGACTCCCAGGAGCTCCTACAATGAGCAGTTCTTC.

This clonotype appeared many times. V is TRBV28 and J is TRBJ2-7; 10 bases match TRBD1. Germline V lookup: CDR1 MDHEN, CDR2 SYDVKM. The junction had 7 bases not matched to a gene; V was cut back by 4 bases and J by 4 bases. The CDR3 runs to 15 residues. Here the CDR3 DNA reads TGTGCCAGCAGTTCCCCCGGGACAGGGGAATACGAGCAGTACTTC. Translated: CASSSPGTGEYEQYF.

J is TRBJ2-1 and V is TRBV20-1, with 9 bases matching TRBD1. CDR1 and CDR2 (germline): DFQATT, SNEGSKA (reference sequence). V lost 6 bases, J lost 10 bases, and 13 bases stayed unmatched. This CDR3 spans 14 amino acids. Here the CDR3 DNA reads TGCAGTGCGTATAGCCGGGACAGGGTAAAAGAGCAGTTCTTC. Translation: CSAYSRDRVKEQFF.

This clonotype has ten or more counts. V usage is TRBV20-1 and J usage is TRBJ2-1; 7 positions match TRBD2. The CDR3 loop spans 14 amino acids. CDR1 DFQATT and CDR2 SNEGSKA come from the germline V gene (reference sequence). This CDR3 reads CSVEIPGTTHEQFF. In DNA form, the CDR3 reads TGCAGCGTAGAGATCCCCGGGACTACTCATGAGCAGTTCTTC.

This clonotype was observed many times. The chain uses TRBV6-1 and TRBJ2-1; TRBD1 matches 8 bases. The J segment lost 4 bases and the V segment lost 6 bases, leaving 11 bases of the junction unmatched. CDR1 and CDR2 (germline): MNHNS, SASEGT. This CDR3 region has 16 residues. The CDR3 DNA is TGTGCCAGCAGGCCTCGTACAGGGGGTGGTTACAATGAGCAGTTCTTC. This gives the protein CASRPRTGGGYNEQFF.

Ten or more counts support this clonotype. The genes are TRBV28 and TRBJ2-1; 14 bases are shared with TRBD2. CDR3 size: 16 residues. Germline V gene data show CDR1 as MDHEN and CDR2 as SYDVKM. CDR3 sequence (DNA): TGTGCGACGGGACTAGCGGGGGCGGATTCCTACAATGAGCAGTTCTTC. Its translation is CATGLAGADSYNEQFF.

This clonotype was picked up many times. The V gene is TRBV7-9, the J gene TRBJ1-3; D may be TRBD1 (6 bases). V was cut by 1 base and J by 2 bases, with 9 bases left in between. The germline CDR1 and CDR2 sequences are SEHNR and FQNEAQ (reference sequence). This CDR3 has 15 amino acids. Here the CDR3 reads CASSLEGGPGNTIYF. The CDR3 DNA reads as TGTGCCAGCAGCTTAGAAGGGGGACCTGGAAACACCATATATTTT.

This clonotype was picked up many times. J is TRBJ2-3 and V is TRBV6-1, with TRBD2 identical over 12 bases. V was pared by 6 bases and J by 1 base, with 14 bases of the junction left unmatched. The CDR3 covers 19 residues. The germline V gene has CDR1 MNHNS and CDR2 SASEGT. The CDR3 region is CASSRKGLAGIKGTDTQYF. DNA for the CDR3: TGTGCCAGCAGCCGGAAAGGACTAGCGGGAATCAAGGGCACAGATACGCAGTATTTT.

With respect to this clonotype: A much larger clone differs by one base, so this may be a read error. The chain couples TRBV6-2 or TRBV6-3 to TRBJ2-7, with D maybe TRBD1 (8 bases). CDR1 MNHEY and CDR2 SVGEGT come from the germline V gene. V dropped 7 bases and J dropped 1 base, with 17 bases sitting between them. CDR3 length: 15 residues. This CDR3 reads CASNLDRGGSYEQYF. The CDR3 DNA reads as TGTGCCAGCAATCTTGACAGGGGAGGGTCCTACGAGCAGTACTTC.

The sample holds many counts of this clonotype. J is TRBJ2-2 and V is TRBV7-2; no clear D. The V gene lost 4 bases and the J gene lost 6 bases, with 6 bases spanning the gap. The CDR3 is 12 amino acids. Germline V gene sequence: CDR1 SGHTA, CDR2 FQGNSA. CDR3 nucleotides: TGTGCCAGCAGCTGGAGAGCCGGGGAGCTGTTTTTT. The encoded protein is CASSWRAGELFF.

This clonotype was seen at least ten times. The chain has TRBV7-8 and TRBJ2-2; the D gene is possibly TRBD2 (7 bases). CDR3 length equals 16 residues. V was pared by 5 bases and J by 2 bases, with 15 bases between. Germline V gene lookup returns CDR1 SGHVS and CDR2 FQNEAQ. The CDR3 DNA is TGTGCCAGCAGCCTGCCGGGGGGCCAAAACACCGGGGAGCTGTTTTTT. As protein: CASSLPGGQNTGELFF.

In DNA form, the CDR3 reads TGTGCCAGTCAAGCGGGGGCCAACACCGGGGAGCTGTTTTTT. It specifies CASQAGANTGELFF. The V and J genes are TRBV24-1 and TRBJ2-2; 8 bases agree with TRBD2. The CDR3 length is 14 residues. CDR1 is KGHDR, CDR2 SFDVKD, per germline. V lost 11 bases to trimming and J lost 2 bases; unmatched junction nucleotides: 6.

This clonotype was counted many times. The CDR3: CASSSLGDTQYF. The DNA for the CDR3 is TGTGCCAGCAGCTCCTTAGGGGATACGCAGTATTTT. The chain links TRBV3-1 to TRBJ2-3; D ambiguous. From germline, CDR1 is LGHDT and CDR2 YNNKEL (reference sequence). The length of the CDR3 is 12 residues. Trimming removed 5 bases at V and 6 bases at J, with 9 bases between.

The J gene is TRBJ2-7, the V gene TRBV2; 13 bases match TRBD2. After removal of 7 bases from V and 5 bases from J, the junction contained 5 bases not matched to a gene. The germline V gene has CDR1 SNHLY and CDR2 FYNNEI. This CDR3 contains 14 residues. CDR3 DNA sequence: TGTGCCAGCACCAGACTAGCGGGAGGACACGAGCAGTACTTC. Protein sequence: CASTRLAGGHEQYF.

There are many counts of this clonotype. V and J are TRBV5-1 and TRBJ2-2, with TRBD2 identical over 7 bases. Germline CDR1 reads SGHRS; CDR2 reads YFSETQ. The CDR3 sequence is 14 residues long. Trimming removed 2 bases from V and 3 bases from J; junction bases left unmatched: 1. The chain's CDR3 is CASSFAGDTGELFF. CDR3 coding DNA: TGCGCCAGCAGCTTCGCGGGAGACACCGGGGAGCTGTTTTTT. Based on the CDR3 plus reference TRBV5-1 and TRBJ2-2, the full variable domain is KAGVTQTPRYLIKTRGQQVTLSCSPISGHRSVSWYQQTPGQGLQFLFEYFSETQRNKGNFPGRFSGRQFSNSRSEMNVSTLELGDSALYLCASSFAGDTGELFFGEGSRLTVL.

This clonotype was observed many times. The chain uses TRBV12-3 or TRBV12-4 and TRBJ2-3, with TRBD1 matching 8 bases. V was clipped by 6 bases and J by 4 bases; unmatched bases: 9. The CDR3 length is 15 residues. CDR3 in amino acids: CASSRTGSLADTQYF. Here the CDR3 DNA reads TGTGCCAGCAGCAGGACAGGGTCCTTAGCAGATACGCAGTATTTT.

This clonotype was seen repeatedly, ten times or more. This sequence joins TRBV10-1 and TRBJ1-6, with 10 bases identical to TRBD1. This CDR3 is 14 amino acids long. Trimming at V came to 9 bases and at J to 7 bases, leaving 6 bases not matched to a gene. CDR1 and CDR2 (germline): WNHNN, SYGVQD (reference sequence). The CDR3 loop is CASRPGQGNSPLHF. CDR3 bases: TGCGCCAGTAGACCGGGACAGGGGAATTCACCCCTCCACTTT.

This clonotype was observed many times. Here the CDR3 DNA reads TGTGCCAGCAGTTTGAGGGTTGCGGGGGGGTTAAATGAGCAGTTCTTC. Amino acids: CASSLRVAGGLNEQFF. The chain joins TRBV12-3 or TRBV12-4 to TRBJ2-1; 9 nucleotides line up with TRBD2. With 3 bases clipped from V and 7 bases from J, the junction kept 10 bases outside the gene matches. The CDR3 contains 16 residues.

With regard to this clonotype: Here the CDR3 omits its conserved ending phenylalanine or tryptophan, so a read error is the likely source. In DNA form, the CDR3 reads TGCAGTTCCCTTAGGGGGGATACCACTGAAGCTTTCCTT. Amino acids: CSSLRGDTTEAFL. This chain joins TRBV20-1 and TRBJ1-1, with D perhaps TRBD1 (6 bases). The CDR3 runs to 13 residues. The ends were cut back, 8 bases at V and 4 bases at J, with 17 bases in the middle. From germline, CDR1 is DFQATT and CDR2 SNEGSKA (reference sequence).

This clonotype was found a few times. CDR3 sequence (DNA): TGTGCCAGTGGAGTGCGGGGAGACACAGATACGCAGTATTTT. Protein product: CASGVRGDTDTQYF. V and J are TRBV7-9 and TRBJ2-3; TRBD2 might be the D (6 bases). Trimming left V 9 bases short and J 2 bases short, with 15 bases between. CDR3 length equals 14 residues. Per germline, CDR1 SEHNR and CDR2 FQNEAQ (reference sequence).

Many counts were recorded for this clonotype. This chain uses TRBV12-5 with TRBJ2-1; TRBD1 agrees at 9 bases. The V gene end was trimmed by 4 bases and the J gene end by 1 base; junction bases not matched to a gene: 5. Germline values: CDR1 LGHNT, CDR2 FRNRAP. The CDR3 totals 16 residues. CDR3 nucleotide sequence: TGTGCTAGTGGTTCGACAGGGGGACGGTCCTACAATGAGCAGTTCTTC. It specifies CASGSTGGRSYNEQFF. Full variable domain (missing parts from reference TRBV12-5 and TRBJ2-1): DARVTQTPRHKVTEMGQEVTMRCQPILGHNTVFWYRQTMMQGLELLAYFRNRAPLDDSGMPKDRFSAEMPDATLATLKIQPSEPRDSAVYFCASGSTGGRSYNEQFFGPGTRLTVL.

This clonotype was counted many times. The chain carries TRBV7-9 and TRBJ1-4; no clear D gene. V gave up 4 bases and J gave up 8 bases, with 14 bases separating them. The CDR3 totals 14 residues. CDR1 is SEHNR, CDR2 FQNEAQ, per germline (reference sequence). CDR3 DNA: TGTGCCAGCAGCTCCTTATCAAAAAGGGAAAAACTGTTTTTT. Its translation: CASSSLSKREKLFF.

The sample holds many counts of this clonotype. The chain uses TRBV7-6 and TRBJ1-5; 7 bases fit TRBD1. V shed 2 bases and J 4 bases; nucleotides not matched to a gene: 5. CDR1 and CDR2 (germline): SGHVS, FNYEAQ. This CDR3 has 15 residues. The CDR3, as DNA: TGTGCCAGCAGCTTATATGCAGGGGGTAATCAGCCCCAGCATTTT. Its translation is CASSLYAGGNQPQHF.

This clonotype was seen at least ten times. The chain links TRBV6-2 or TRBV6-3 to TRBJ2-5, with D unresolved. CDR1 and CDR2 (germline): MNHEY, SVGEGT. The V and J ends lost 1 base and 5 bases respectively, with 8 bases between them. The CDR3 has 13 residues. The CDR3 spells CASSYWASETQYF. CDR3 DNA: TGTGCCAGCAGTTACTGGGCGTCCGAGACCCAGTACTTC.

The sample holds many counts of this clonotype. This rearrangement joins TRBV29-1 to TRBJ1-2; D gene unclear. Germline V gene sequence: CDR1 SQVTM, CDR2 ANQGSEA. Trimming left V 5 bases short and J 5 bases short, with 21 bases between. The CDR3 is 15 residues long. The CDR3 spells CSVLGGGVEGYGYTF. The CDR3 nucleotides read TGCAGCGTTCTGGGTGGTGGGGTAGAAGGGTATGGCTACACCTTC.

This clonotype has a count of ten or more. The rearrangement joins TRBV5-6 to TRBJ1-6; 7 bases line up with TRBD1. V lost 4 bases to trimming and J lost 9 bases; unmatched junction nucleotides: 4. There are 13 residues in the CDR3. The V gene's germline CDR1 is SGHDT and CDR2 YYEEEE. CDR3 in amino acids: CASSHRQGSPLHF. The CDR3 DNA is TGTGCCAGCAGCCACCGACAGGGTTCACCCCTCCACTTT.

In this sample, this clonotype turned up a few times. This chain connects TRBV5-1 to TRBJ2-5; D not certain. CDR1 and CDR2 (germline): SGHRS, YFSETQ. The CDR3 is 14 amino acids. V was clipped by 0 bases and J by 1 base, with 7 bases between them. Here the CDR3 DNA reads TGCGCCAGCAGCTTGGGCTACCTCCAAGAGACCCAGTACTTC. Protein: CASSLGYLQETQYF.

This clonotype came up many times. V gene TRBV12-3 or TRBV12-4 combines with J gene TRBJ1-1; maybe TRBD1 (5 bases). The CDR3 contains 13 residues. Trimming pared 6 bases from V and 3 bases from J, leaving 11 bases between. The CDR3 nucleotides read TGTGCCAGCAGCCTCCGACAGTACACTGAAGCTTTCTTT. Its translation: CASSLRQYTEAFF.

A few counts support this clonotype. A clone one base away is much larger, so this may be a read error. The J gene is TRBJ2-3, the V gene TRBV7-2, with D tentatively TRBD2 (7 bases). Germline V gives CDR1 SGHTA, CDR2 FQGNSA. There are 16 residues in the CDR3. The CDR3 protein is CASSRRGGSPADAQYF. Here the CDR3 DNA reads TGTGCCAGCAGCAGGAGGGGGGGCTCGCCCGCAGATGCGCAGTATTTT.

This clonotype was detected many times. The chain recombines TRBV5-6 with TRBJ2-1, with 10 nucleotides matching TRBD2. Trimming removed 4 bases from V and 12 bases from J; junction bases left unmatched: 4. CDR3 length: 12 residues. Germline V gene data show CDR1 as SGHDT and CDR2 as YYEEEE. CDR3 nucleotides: TGTGCCAGCAGCGCGGGACTAGCGAGGCAGTTCTTC. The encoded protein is CASSAGLARQFF. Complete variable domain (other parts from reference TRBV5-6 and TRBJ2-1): DAGVTQSPTHLIKTRGQQVTLRCSPKSGHDTVSWYQQALGQGPQFIFQYYEEEERQRGNFPDRFSGHQFPNYSSELNVNALLLGDSALYLCASSAGLARQFFGPGTRLTVL.